This T cell receptor (beta chain) was obtained from a study of shared clonotypes between healthy human individuals. The overall study: Donors were a couple of women and a few men aged 18 to 49. Study results and caveats: Naive subsets usually exceeded memory subsets in estimated richness.

Profiling relied on immunoSEQ multiplex PCR, and the TCRdb table lists in-frame clones only, not all of them. The table shows some 2,500,000 clones, with 80% to 95% occurring only once. In germline, CDR1 is SEHNR, CDR2 FQNEAQ (reference sequence). Trimming left V 0 bases short and J 11 bases short, with 11 bases between. The CDR3 extends over 13 amino acids. Concerning this clone itself: Its specificity is not known.

The sample taken for sequencing was naive CD4+ T cells from PBMCs. The subset is: CD45RA+ positively selected. The rearrangement links TRBV7-9 to TRBJ2-1; no clear D. The sequence was obtained from a man between 18 and 29 years old in good health. Some clones in this sample may be carry-over from other donors' samples. The CDR3 sequence: CASSLAVGFQQFF. The DNA of the CDR3 is TGTGCCAGCAGCTTAGCGGTAGGATTCCAGCAGTTCTTC.